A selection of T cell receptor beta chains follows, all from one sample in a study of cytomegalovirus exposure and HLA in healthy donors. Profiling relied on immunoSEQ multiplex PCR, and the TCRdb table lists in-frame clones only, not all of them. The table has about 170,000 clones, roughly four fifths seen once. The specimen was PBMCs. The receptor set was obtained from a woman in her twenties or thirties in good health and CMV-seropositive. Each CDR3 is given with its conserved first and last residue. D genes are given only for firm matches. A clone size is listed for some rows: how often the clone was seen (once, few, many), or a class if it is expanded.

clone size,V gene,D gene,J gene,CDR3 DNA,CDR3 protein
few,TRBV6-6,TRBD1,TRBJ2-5,TGTGCCAGCAGACCCGGGACAGGAGACTCGGAGACCCAGTACTTC,CASRPGTGDSETQYF
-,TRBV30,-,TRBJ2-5,TGTGCCTGGAGACCTAGAGGAGAGACCCAGTACTTC,CAWRPRGETQYF
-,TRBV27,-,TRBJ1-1,TGTGCCAGCAGTCGCGCCACCTCCCTTTCGAACACTGAAGCTTTCTTT,CASSRATSLSNTEAFF
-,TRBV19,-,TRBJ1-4,TGTGCCAGTAGATTAACAGGTGCAACTAATGAAAAACTGTTTTTT,CASRLTGATNEKLFF
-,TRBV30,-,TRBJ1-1,TGTGCCTGGAGTGTAAGGCGGGGCGTTTTAGGTGTTGAAGCTTTCTTT,CAWSVRRGVLGVEAFF
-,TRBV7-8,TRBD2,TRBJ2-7,TGTGCCAGCAGCAGTAGCGGGAGAGGGTCCTACGAGCAGTACTTC,CASSSSGRGSYEQYF
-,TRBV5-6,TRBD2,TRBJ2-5,TGTGCCAGCAGCTTGGCGGTAGCGGGGGGCGGCGAGACCCAGTACTTC,CASSLAVAGGGETQYF
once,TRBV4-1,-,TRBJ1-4,TGCGCCAGCAGCCAAGACCCCGGGGGGTGGGAAAAACTGTTTTTT,CASSQDPGGWEKLFF
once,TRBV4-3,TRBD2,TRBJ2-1,TGCGCCAGCAGCCAAAATCCTAGCGGGATGGACTACAATGAGCAGTTCTTC,CASSQNPSGMDYNEQFF
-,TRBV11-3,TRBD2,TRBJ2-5,TGTGCCAGCAGTCTGCGGGGGGCCGGGGAGACCCAGTACTTC,CASSLRGAGETQYF
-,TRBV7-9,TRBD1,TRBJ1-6,TGTGCCAGCAGCCAGGGGGCCGCTAATTCACCCCTCCACTTT,CASSQGAANSPLHF
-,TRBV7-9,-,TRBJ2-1,TGTGCCAGCAGCTTAACGCGACTTCCCTACAATGAGCAGTTCTTC,CASSLTRLPYNEQFF
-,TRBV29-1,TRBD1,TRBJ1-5,TGCAGCGTTCGCAGGGGGCCGAATCAGCCCCAGCATTTT,CSVRRGPNQPQHF
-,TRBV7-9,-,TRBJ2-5,TGTGCCAGCAACAAGGGGGGGGTTGGAGAGACCCAGTACTTC,CASNKGGVGETQYF
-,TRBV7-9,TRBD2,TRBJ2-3,TGTGCCAGCAGCTTCCTGCGGGAGGTCCCCACAGATACGCAGTATTTT,CASSFLREVPTDTQYF
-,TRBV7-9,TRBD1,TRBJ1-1,TGTGCCAGCAGTCAGGGGGTCTCGAACACTGAAGCTTTCTTT,CASSQGVSNTEAFF
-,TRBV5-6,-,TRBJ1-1,TGTGCCAGCAGCTTATTAGACACCCCGAACACTGAAGCTTTCTTT,CASSLLDTPNTEAFF
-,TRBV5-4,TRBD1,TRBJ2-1,TGTGCCAGCCAGGACAGGAACTACAATGAGCAGTTCTTC,CASQDRNYNEQFF
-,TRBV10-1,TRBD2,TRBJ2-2,TGCGCCAGCAGTGGCGGGGGTTTTGGCTCCGGGGAGCTGTTTTTT,CASSGGGFGSGELFF
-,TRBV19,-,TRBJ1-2,TGTGCCAGTAGTATGGGCACCCTCCCGGGAGGCTACACCTTC,CASSMGTLPGGYTF
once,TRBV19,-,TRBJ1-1,TGTGCCAGTAGTTCGCAGGGCCCGGAGGCTTTCTTT,CASSSQGPEAFF
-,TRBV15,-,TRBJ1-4,TGTGCCACCAGCAGAGATCGGGGAATGACTAATGAAAAACTGTTTTTT,CATSRDRGMTNEKLFF
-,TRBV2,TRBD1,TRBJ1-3,TGTGCCAGCACCGAGACAGGGTCTGGAAACACCATATATTTT,CASTETGSGNTIYF
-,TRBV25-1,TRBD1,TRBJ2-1,TGTGCCAGCAGTGATACGACAGGGGGCGTCTACAATGAGCAGTTCTTC,CASSDTTGGVYNEQFF
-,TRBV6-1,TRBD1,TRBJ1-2,TGTGCCCGAGGGACAGGGGGCGCGATCACCTTC,CARGTGGAITF
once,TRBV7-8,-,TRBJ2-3,TGTGCCAGCAGCTTTAGTCTCCGCTCCACAGATACGCAGTATTTT,CASSFSLRSTDTQYF
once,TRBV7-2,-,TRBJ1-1,TGTGCCAGCAGCTTAGCGCTTAGCACTGAAGCTTTCTTT,CASSLALSTEAFF
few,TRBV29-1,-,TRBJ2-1,TGCAGCGTTGAAGGCAGGGGTGGAGGCGATGAGCAGTTCTTC,CSVEGRGGGDEQFF
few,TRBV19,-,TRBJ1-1,TGTGCCAGTAGTGGGGCCCAGGGCTCGATGAACACTGAAGCTTTCTTT,CASSGAQGSMNTEAFF
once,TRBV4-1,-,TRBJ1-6,TGCGCCAGCAGCCAGGGGCCCTCCTATAATTCACCCCTCCACTTT,CASSQGPSYNSPLHF
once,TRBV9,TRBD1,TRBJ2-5,TGTGCCAGCAGCGTAGCTGTCGGGACAGGTCAAGAGACCCAGTACTTC,CASSVAVGTGQETQYF
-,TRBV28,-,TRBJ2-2,TGTGCCAGCTACTCGGCGGGTGATCCCGGGGAGCTGTTTTTT,CASYSAGDPGELFF
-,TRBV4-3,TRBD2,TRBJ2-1,TGCGCCAGCAGCCAAGTATTTCTGACGACTAGCGGGGTCTACAATGAGCAGTTCTTC,CASSQVFLTTSGVYNEQFF
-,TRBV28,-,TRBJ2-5,TGTGCCAGCAGTATTCGGACTAATTCACAAGAGACCCAGTACTTC,CASSIRTNSQETQYF
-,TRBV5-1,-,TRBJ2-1,TGCGCCAGCAGCTTGGTGGCGGGACTCCAAAATGCCAATGAGCAGTTCTTC,CASSLVAGLQNANEQFF
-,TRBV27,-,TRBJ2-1,TGTGCCAGCAGGGCAGTGGATGAGCAGTTCTTC,CASRAVDEQFF
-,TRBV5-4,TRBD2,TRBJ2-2,TGTGCCAGCAGCTTCGGCGGGAGAGGCACCGGGGAGCTGTTTTTT,CASSFGGRGTGELFF
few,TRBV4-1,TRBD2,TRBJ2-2,TGCGCCAGCAGCCAGACACTGGCGGGAGTGATCACCGGGGAGCTGTTTTTT,CASSQTLAGVITGELFF
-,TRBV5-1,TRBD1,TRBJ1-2,TGCGCCAGCAGCTTGGATGGACAGGGGGTCTATGGCTACACCTTC,CASSLDGQGVYGYTF
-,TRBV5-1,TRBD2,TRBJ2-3,TGCGCCAGCAGCTTGCTAGCGGTTAGCACAGATACGCAGTATTTT,CASSLLAVSTDTQYF
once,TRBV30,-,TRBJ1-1,TGTGCCTGGAGTGGAACAGGGTTTACTGAAGCTTTCTTT,CAWSGTGFTEAFF
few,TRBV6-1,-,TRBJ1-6,TGTGCCAGCAGCAATAATTCACCCCTCCACTTT,CASSNNSPLHF
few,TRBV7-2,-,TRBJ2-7,TGTGCCAGCAGCTTAACCCGGGATCGCGAGCAGTACTTC,CASSLTRDREQYF
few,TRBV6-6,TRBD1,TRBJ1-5,TGTGCCAGCAGTTACGGACAGGGGTTGGATCAGCCCCAGCATTTT,CASSYGQGLDQPQHF
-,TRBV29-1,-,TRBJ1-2,TGCAGCGCTCGGACAGAAGGTATCTATGGCTACACCTTC,CSARTEGIYGYTF
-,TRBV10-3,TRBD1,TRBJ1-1,TGTGCCATCAGTGAGTGGACAGGGGGTGGCACTGAAGCTTTCTTT,CAISEWTGGGTEAFF
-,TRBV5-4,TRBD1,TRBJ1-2,TGTGCCAGCAGCCCCACGGGACAGGGGCTGTTTGGCTACACCTTC,CASSPTGQGLFGYTF
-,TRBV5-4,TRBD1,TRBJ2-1,TGTGCCAGCAGTGCACGGGACAGAAGTACCAATGAGCAGTTCTTC,CASSARDRSTNEQFF
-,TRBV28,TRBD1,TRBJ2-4,TGTGCCAGCAGCCGGGGACAGGGGGCATTTTTCGGGGCCAAAAACATTCAGTACTTC,CASSRGQGAFFGAKNIQYF
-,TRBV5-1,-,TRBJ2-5,TGCGCCAGCAGCTTGGCCCCAGGCAAAGAGACCCAGTACTTC,CASSLAPGKETQYF
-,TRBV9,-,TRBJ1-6,TGTGCCAGCAGCCCGGGGGAGGGGGGAAATTCACCCCTCCACTTT,CASSPGEGGNSPLHF